One and the same sample provided the 3 T cell receptor beta chains below, sequenced in a study of T cell responses to AZD1222 COVID-19 vaccine. This table comes from immunoSEQ multiplex PCR, and its TCRdb copy is limited to in-frame clones, with some not included. Of around 20,000 clones listed, almost 85% are singletons. This material consisted of peripheral blood, taken 28 days after the second AZD1222 dose. These receptors all come from an adult who received the AZD1222 COVID-19 vaccine.

The V gene is TRBV7-7, the J gene TRBJ2-7; D might be TRBD1 (5 bases). V lost 1 base, J lost 5 bases, and 9 bases lay in between. The length of the CDR3 is 13 residues. CDR1 SSHAT and CDR2 FNYEAQ come from the germline V gene (reference sequence). The DNA of the CDR3 is TGTGCCAGCAGCTTAGACAGGTTCGACGAGCAGTACTTC. Its translation is CASSLDRFDEQYF.

The chain couples TRBV27 to TRBJ2-2; the match to TRBD2 covers 13 bases. Per the germline V gene, CDR1 is MNHEY and CDR2 is SMNVEV (reference sequence). Losses at the gene ends were 5 bases for V and 8 bases for J; bases not matched to a gene: 8. The CDR3 runs 16 residues. CDR3 coding DNA: TGTGCCAGCAGTCCGTGGACTAGCGGGAGATCTGGGGAGCTGTTTTTT. It specifies CASSPWTSGRSGELFF.

V gene TRBV2 combines with J gene TRBJ1-5, with TRBD1 matching over 7 bases. This CDR3 has 14 amino acids. The V and J ends lost 7 bases and 4 bases, in that order; junction bases with no gene match: 7. Germline V gene sequence: CDR1 SNHLY, CDR2 FYNNEI. This CDR3 reads CASMGDSANQPQHF. The CDR3 DNA is TGTGCCAGCATGGGGGACAGTGCTAATCAGCCCCAGCATTTT.